This T cell receptor beta chain was obtained from a study of tumor and adjacent non-tumor tissue in lung cancer. Study at large: Each sample yielded 4 million to 4.5 million productive TCRbeta reads on average. Study observations and caveats: Significantly higher TCR diversity was found in tumor than normal lung.

No cell sorting was done before RNA was extracted from the tissue. Newly diagnosed lung cancer patients had thoracic surgery in China, August–late 2014, without prior chemotherapy. TCRbeta libraries were built with three rounds of nested PCR, modified from ARM-PCR. TCRdb reprocessed the multiplex PCR reads with MiXCR, giving one entry per CDR3 protein. The table shows roughly 81,000 distinct CDR3 sequences, with less than 75% occurring only once. Relative to its sample, this clonotype is medium-sized (0.01 to 0.1%). The antigen is not known. J gave up 2 bases and V 2 bases, and 8 bases lay outside the gene matches. The CDR3 contains 16 residues. Germline-derived CDR1 and CDR2 are SGHAT and FQDESV (reference sequence).

This chain joins TRBV11-1 and TRBJ2-7, with 8 bases lining up with TRBD2. This receptor was obtained from a woman between 65 and 79 years old with non-small cell lung cancer. The sample was lung tumor tissue. The CDR3 reads CASSLFRGRTTYEQYF. CDR3 bases: TGTGCCAGCAGCTTATTCCGCGGGAGGACGACCTACGAGCAGTACTTC.